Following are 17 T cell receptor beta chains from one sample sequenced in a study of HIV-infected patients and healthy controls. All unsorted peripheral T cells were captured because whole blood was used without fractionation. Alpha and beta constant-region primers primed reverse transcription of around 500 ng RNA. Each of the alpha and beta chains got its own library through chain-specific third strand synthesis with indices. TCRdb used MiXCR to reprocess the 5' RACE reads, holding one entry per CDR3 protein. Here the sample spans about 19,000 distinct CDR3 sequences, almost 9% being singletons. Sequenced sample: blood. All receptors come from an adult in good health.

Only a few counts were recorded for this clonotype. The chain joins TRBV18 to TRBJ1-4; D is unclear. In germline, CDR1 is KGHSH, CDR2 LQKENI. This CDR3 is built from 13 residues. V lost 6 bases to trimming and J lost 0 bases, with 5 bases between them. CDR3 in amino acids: CASSSTTNEKLFF. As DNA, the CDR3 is TGTGCCAGCTCTTCGACAACTAATGAAAAACTGTTTTTT.

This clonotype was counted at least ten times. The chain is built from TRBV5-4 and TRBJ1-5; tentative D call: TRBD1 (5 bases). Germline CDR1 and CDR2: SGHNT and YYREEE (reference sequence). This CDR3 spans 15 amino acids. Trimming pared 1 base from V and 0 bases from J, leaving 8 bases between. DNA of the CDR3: TGTGCCAGCAGCTTGTGGGGGGGTAGCAATCAGCCCCAGCATTTT. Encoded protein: CASSLWGGSNQPQHF.

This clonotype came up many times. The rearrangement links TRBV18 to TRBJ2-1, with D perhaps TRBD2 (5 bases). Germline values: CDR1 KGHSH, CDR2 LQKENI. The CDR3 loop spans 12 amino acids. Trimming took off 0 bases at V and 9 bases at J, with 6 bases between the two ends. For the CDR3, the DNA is TGTGCCAGCTCACCACCTGAGGGTGAGCAGTTCTTC. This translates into CASSPPEGEQFF.

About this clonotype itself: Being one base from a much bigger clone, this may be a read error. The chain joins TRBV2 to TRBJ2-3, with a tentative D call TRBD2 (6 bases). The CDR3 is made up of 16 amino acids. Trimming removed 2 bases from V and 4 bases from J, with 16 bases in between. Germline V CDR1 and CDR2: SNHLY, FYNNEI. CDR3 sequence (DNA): TGTGCCAGCAGTGAATGGGCAAGAGGGGAGGCAGATACGCAGTATTTT. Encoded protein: CASSEWARGEADTQYF.

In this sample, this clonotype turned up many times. The CDR3 spells CASSYEGALAYEQYF. The CDR3 region has the DNA TGTGCCAGCAGTTATGAGGGGGCCTTGGCCTACGAGCAGTACTTC. The chain carries TRBV6-5 and TRBJ2-7, with 7 nucleotides matching TRBD1. CDR1 and CDR2 (germline): MNHEY, SVGAGI. The CDR3 covers 15 residues. Unmatched junction bases numbered 7, after V lost 3 bases and J lost 2 bases.

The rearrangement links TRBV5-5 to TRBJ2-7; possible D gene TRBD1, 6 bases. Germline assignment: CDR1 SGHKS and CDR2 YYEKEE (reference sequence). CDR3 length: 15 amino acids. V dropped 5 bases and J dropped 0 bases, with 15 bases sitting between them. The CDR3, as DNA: TGTGCCAGCAGACCGACAGGTGGGATCTCCTACGAGCAGTACTTC. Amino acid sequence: CASRPTGGISYEQYF.

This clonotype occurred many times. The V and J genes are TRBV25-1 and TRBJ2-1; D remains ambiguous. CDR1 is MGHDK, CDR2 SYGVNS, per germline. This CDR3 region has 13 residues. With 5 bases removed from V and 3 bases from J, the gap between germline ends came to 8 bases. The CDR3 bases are TGTGCCAGCAGTAGGTCAGGCTACAATGAGCAGTTCTTC. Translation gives CASSRSGYNEQFF.

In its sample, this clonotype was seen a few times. The CDR3 region is CASSPPRTGGTGELFF. The CDR3 nucleotides are TGTGCCAGCAGCCCACCCCGGACAGGGGGTACCGGGGAGCTGTTTTTT. The V call is TRBV13, the J call TRBJ2-2; 10 nucleotides line up with TRBD1. J was trimmed by 5 bases and V by 5 bases; bases with no gene match: 8. Germline assignment: CDR1 PRHDT and CDR2 FYEKMQ (reference sequence). This CDR3 region has 16 residues.

CDR3 bases: TGTGCCAGCAGCCAAGGTACACCGCCCTACGAGCAGTACTTC. Its translation is CASSQGTPPYEQYF. This rearrangement joins TRBV14 to TRBJ2-7; D gene unclear. V lost 1 base and J lost 2, with 9 bases in between. Looked up from germline, CDR1 is SGHDN and CDR2 is FVKESK. The CDR3 is made up of 14 amino acids.

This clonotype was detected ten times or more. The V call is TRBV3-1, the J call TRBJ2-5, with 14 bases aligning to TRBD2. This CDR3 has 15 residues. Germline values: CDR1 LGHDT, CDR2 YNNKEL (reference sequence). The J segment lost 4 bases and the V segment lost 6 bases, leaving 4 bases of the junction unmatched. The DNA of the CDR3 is TGTGCCAGCAGAAAGGGACTAGCGGGAGTAGAGACCCAGTACTTC. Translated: CASRKGLAGVETQYF.

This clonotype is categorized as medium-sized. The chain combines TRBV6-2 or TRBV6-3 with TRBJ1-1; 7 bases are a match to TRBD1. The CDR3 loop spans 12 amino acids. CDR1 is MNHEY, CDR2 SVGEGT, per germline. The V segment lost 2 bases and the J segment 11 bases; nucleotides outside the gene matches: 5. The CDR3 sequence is CASSYPDRRAFF. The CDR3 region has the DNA TGTGCCAGCAGTTACCCGGACAGGAGGGCTTTCTTT.

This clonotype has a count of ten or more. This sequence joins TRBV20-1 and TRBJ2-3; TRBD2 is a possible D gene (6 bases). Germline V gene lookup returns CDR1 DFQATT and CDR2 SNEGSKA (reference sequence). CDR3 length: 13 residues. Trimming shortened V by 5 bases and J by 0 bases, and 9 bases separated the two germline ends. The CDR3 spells CSAVAESTDTQYF. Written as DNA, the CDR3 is TGCAGTGCTGTAGCGGAGAGCACAGATACGCAGTATTTT.

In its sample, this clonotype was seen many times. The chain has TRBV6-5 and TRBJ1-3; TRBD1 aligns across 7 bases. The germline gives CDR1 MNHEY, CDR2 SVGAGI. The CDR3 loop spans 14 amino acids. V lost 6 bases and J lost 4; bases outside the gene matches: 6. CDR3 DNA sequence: TGTGCCAGCAGCAAAACAGGGGTCGGAAACACCATATATTTT. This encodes CASSKTGVGNTIYF.

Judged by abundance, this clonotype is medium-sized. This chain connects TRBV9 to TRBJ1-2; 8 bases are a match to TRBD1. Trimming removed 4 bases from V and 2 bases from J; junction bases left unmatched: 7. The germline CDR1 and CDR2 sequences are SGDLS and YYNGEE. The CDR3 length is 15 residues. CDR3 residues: CASSPEDRDNYGYTF. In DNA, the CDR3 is TGTGCCAGCAGCCCAGAGGACAGGGACAACTATGGCTACACCTTC.

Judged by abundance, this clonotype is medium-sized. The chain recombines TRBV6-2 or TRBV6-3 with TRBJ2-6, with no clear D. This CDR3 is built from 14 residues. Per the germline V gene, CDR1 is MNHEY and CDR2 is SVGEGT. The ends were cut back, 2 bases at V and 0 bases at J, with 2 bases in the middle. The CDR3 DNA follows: TGTGCCAGCAGTTACAACTCTGGGGCCAACGTCCTGACTTTC. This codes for CASSYNSGANVLTF.

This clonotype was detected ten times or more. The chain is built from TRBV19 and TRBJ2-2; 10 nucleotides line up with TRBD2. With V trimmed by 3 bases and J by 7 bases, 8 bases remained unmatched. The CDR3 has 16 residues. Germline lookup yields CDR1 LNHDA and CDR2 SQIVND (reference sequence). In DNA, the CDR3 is TGTGCCAGTAGTATTGGGAGCGGGAGGGCCGTCGGGGAGCTGTTTTTT. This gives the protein CASSIGSGRAVGELFF. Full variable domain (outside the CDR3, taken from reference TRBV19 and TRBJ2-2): DGGITQSPKYLFRKEGQNVTLSCEQNLNHDAMYWYRQDPGQGLRLIYYSQIVNDFQKGDIAEGYSVSREKKESFPLTVTSAQKNPTAFYLCASSIGSGRAVGELFFGEGSRLTVL.

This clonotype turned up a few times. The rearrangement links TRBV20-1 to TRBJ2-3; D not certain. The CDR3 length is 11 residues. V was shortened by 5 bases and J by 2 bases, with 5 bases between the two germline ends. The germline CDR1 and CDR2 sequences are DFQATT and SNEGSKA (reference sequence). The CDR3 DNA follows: TGCAGTGCTGGATCCACAGATACGCAGTATTTT. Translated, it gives CSAGSTDTQYF.